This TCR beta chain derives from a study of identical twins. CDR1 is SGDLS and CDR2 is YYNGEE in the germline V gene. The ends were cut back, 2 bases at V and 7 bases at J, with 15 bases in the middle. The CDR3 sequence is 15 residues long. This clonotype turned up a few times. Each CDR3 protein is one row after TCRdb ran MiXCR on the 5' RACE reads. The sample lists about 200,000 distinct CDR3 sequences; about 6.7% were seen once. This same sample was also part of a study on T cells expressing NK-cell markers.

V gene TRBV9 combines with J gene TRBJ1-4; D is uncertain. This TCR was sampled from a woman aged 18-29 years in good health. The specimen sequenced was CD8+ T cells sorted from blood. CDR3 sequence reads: CASSVFGATGEKLFF. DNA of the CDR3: TGTGCCAGCAGCGTCTTCGGAGCCACCGGTGAAAAACTGTTTTTT.